The present T cell receptor beta chain was sequenced within a study of OX40 agonist ivuxolimab in advanced cancers. Overall study: It was permissible to have had prior anti-PD-1, anti-PD-L1 or anti-CTLA-4 therapy, and around 40% had some.

V lost 1 base to trimming and J lost 8 bases, with 12 bases between them. The CDR3 is 14 residues long. From germline, CDR1 is SGHRS and CDR2 YFSETQ. Findings and caveats of the study: Some patients who did not respond also had low normalized T-cell clonal expansion.

Notes on this clone: The antigen is not known.

Sequenced by immunoSEQ multiplex PCR; TCRdb stores in-frame clones only, minus some. This sample yields around 69,000 clones, of which 75% to 85% are seen a single time; 0.7% belongs to the top ten. Sample: CD4+ or CD8+ T cells sorted from blood, taken in a trial of the OX40 agonist ivuxolimab. This chain joins TRBV5-1 and TRBJ1-4; the D gene is possibly TRBD1 (5 bases). This clonotype originated in an adult with an advanced solid tumor such as melanoma, head and neck, liver or kidney cancer. CDR3 bases: TGCGCCAGCAGCTTGACAGGCCCGGGGGAAAAACTGTTTTTT. It codes for CASSLTGPGEKLFF.